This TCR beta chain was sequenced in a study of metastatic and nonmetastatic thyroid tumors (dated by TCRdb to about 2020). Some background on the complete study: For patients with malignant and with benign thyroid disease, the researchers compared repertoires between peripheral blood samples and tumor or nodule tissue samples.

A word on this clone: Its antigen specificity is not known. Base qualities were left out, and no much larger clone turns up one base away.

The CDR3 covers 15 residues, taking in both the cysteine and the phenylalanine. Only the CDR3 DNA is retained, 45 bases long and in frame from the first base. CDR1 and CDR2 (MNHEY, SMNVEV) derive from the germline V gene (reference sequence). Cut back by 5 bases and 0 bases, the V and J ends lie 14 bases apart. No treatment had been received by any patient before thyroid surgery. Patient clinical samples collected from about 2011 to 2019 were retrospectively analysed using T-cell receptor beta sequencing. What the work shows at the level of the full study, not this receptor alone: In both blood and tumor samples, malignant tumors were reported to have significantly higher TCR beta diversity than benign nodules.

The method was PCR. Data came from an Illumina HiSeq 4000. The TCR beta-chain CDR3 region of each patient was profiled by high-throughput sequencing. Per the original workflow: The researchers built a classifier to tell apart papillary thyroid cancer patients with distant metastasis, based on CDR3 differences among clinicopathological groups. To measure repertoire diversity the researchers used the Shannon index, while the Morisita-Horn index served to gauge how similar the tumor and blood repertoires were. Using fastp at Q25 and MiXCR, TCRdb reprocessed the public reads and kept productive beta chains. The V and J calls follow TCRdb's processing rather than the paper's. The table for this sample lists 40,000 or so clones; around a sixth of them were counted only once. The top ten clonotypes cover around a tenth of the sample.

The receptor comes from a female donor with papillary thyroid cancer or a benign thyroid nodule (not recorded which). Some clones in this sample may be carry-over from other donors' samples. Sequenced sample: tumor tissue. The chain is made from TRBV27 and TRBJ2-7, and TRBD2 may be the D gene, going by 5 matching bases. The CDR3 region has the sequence CASSPRLAYSYEQYF. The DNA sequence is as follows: TGTGCCAGCAGTCCTCGCCTAGCTTACTCCTACGAGCAGTACTTC.